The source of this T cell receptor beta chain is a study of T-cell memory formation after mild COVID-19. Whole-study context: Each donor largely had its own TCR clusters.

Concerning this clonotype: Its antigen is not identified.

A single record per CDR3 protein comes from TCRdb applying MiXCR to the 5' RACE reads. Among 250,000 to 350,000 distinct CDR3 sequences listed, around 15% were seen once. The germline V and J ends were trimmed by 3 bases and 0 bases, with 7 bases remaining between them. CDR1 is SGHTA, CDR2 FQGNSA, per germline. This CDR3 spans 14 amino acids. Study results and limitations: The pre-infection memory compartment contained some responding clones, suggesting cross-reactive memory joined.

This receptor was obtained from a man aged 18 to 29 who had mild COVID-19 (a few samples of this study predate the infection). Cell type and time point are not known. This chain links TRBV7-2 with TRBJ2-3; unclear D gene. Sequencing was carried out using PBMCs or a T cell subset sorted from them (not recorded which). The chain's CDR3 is CASSFYVSTDTQYF. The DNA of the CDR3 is TGTGCCAGCAGCTTTTACGTTAGCACAGATACGCAGTATTTT.